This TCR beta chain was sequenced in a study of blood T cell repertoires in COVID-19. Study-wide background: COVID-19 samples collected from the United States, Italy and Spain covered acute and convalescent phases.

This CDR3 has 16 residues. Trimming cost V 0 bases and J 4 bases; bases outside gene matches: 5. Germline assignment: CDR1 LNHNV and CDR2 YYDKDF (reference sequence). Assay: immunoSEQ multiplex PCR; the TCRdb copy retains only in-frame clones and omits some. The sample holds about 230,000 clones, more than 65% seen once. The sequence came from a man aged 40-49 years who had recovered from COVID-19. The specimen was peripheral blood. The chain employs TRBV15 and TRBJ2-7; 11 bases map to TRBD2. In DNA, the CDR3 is TGTGCCACCAGCAGAGAGGGGCTAGCGGGGGGTTACGAGCAGTACTTC. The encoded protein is CATSREGLAGGYEQYF.